The 29 T cell receptor beta chains listed next were all sequenced from one sample in a study of blood T cell repertoires in COVID-19. The repertoire was sequenced with immunoSEQ multiplex PCR; TCRdb's copy has only in-frame clones and lacks some. The sample has around 170,000 clones; roughly four fifths are singletons. Sequenced material: peripheral blood. Every receptor here comes from a woman aged 70-85 years with COVID-19, enrolled during active disease.

This clone was counted at least ten times. The chain employs TRBV6-5 and TRBJ1-4, with D uncertain. The CDR3 is 12 amino acids. Germline V lookup: CDR1 MNHEY, CDR2 SVGAGI. Trimming shortened V by 5 bases and J by 5 bases, and 6 bases separated the two germline ends. The CDR3 DNA reads TGTGCCAGCAGTCCCCAGAATGAAAAACTGTTTTTT. It codes for CASSPQNEKLFF.

The rearrangement uses TRBV7-2 and TRBJ1-1, with 10 positions matching TRBD1. The germline V gene encodes CDR1 SGHTA and CDR2 FQGNSA. The CDR3 spans 14 residues. V was clipped by 4 bases and J by 4 bases; unmatched bases: 3. CDR3 sequence: CASSYWTGGTEAFF. CDR3 coding DNA: TGTGCCAGCAGCTACTGGACAGGGGGCACTGAAGCTTTCTTT.

The chain combines TRBV3-1 (or the pseudogene TRBV3-2) with TRBJ2-5; TRBD1 is a possible D gene (5 bases). The V end lost 2 bases, the J end lost 5 bases, and 12 bases lay between the germline ends. Germline CDR1 is LGHDT and CDR2 is YNNKEL (reference sequence). This CDR3 spans 14 amino acids. CDR3 loop: CASSQSQGRETQYF. CDR3 nucleotides: TGTGCCAGCAGCCAATCCCAGGGTCGGGAGACCCAGTACTTC.

This clone turned up a few times. The V call is TRBV5-5, the J call TRBJ1-4; TRBD1 might be the D (6 bases). In germline, CDR1 is SGHKS, CDR2 YYEKEE (reference sequence). The CDR3 totals 16 residues. The V and J ends lost 4 bases and 4 bases respectively, with 17 bases between them. CDR3 amino acids: CASSPDGGAGNEKLFF. The CDR3 nucleotides are TGTGCCAGCAGCCCTGACGGGGGGGCAGGTAATGAAAAACTGTTTTTT.

The genes are TRBV6-5 and TRBJ1-4, with TRBD1 as a possible D gene (6 bases). CDR1 is MNHEY, CDR2 SVGAGI, per germline. With 5 bases removed from V and 4 bases from J, the gap between germline ends came to 11 bases. The CDR3 totals 14 residues. The CDR3 nucleotides read TGTGCCAGCAGTAGGACAGCTAATAATGAAAAACTGTTTTTT. Translating gives CASSRTANNEKLFF.

V and J are TRBV18 and TRBJ2-1; 10 nucleotides match TRBD1. The CDR3 length is 15 residues. Germline CDR1 KGHSH, CDR2 LQKENI. The trim removed 5 bases at V and 8 bases at J, leaving 9 bases unmatched. CDR3 sequence: CASSIGQGVWDEQFF. CDR3 nucleotide sequence: TGTGCCAGCTCAATCGGACAGGGGGTATGGGATGAGCAGTTCTTC.

The V and J genes are TRBV18 and TRBJ1-2, with D maybe TRBD1 (5 bases). Germline V gene lookup returns CDR1 KGHSH and CDR2 LQKENI. CDR3 length: 14 amino acids. V was trimmed by 2 bases and J by 6 bases, leaving 13 bases between them. The CDR3 sequence is CASSPVGGMNGYTF. The CDR3 DNA follows: TGTGCCAGCTCACCAGTGGGGGGGATGAATGGCTACACCTTC.

This chain connects TRBV28 to TRBJ2-7; TRBD2 matches 7 bases. Germline CDR1 and CDR2: MDHEN and SYDVKM. CDR3 length: 16 residues. Trimming cost V 1 base and J 1 base; bases outside gene matches: 7. CDR3 DNA sequence: TGTGCCAGCAGTTTATTTCGCGGGAGTATTTCCTACGAGCAGTACTTC. Amino acids: CASSLFRGSISYEQYF.

The V gene is TRBV12-3 or TRBV12-4, the J gene TRBJ2-7; D may be TRBD1 (6 bases). The V end lost 3 bases, the J end lost 8 bases, and 14 bases lay between the germline ends. This CDR3 region has 13 residues. CDR3 in amino acids: CASSFWGPRQQYF. CDR3 nucleotide sequence: TGTGCCAGCAGTTTCTGGGGGCCACGCCAGCAGTACTTC.

The chain carries TRBV9 and TRBJ2-1; TRBD2 matches 7 bases. Trimming removed 4 bases from V and 3 bases from J; junction bases left unmatched: 7. This CDR3 has 15 amino acids. Germline CDR1 reads SGDLS; CDR2 reads YYNGEE. The CDR3 nucleotides are TGTGCCAGCAGCCCCCCTAGCGGAGACTACAATGAGCAGTTCTTC. It encodes CASSPPSGDYNEQFF.

The chain employs TRBV27 and TRBJ2-1; D remains unclear. V lost 7 bases, J lost 9 bases, and 19 bases lay in between. In germline, CDR1 is MNHEY, CDR2 SMNVEV (reference sequence). This CDR3 is 14 amino acids long. CDR3 in amino acids: CASIKSRGDGEQFF. CDR3 DNA: TGTGCCAGCATTAAAAGCCGAGGAGACGGTGAGCAGTTCTTC.

The gene calls are TRBV2 and TRBJ2-3; weak D call: TRBD2 (5 bases). The CDR3 has 16 residues. CDR1 and CDR2 (germline): SNHLY, FYNNEI. Trimming shortened V by 5 bases and J by 0 bases, and 15 bases separated the two germline ends. The CDR3 is CASSSGHTSSTDTQYF. The CDR3 nucleotides are TGTGCCAGCAGTAGCGGTCACACCTCTAGCACAGATACGCAGTATTTT.

The V call is TRBV2, the J call TRBJ2-2; TRBD2 matches at 11 bases. CDR1 and CDR2 (germline): SNHLY, FYNNEI. V lost 6 bases and J lost 6; bases outside the gene matches: 9. The CDR3 consists of 16 residues. The CDR3 nucleotides read TGTGCCAGCAGCTTTAGCGGGAGGGCCAGCTCCGGGGAGCTGTTTTTT. Its translation: CASSFSGRASSGELFF.

J is TRBJ2-3 and V is TRBV5-1; 10 bases align to TRBD2. The germline gives CDR1 SGHRS, CDR2 YFSETQ. The CDR3 sequence is 16 residues long. The V and J ends lost 0 bases and 4 bases, in that order; junction bases with no gene match: 5. CDR3: CASSLEASGSPDTQYF. CDR3 in DNA: TGCGCCAGCAGCTTGGAGGCTAGCGGGAGCCCAGATACGCAGTATTTT.

This clone was detected once. The chain carries TRBV4-2 and TRBJ2-6; TRBD2 agrees at 7 bases. The germline gives CDR1 LGHNA, CDR2 YNFKEQ. V shed 4 bases, J shed 0 bases, and the junction held 9 bases outside the gene matches. CDR3 length: 18 amino acids. CDR3 in DNA: TGTGCCAGCAGCCTGGCGGGAGACTTCCCCTCTGGGGCCAACGTCCTGACTTTC. It specifies CASSLAGDFPSGANVLTF.

The V gene is TRBV24-1, the J gene TRBJ1-5, with D hard to call. The V and J ends lost 5 bases and 2 bases respectively, with 6 bases between them. The CDR3 has 13 amino acids. CDR1 KGHDR and CDR2 SFDVKD come from the germline V gene. The CDR3 spells CATSGGGNQPQHF. The CDR3 DNA reads TGTGCCACCAGTGGAGGAGGCAATCAGCCCCAGCATTTT.

The chain is built from TRBV5-4 and TRBJ2-1; 10 bases are a match to TRBD2. The CDR3 is made up of 15 amino acids. Germline values: CDR1 SGHNT, CDR2 YYREEE (reference sequence). J gave up 4 bases and V 4 bases, and 5 bases lay outside the gene matches. In DNA form, the CDR3 reads TGTGCCAGCAGCGCGCGACTAGCGGGTTACAATGAGCAGTTCTTC. Protein product: CASSARLAGYNEQFF.

The CDR3 DNA reads as TGTGCCAGCAGCCAAGGTAACCAGGGAATAGGCGAGCAGTTCTTC. This translates into CASSQGNQGIGEQFF. The rearrangement links TRBV3-1 (or the pseudogene TRBV3-2) to TRBJ2-1, with D possibly being TRBD1 (5 bases). Germline CDR1 reads LGHDT; CDR2 reads YNNKEL (reference sequence). Trimming took 1 base from V and 10 from J, leaving 17 bases between them. The CDR3 consists of 15 residues.

J is TRBJ2-5 and V is TRBV6-6, with 11 bases fitting TRBD1. With 10 bases clipped from V and 4 bases from J, the junction kept 14 bases outside the gene matches. The CDR3 has 16 amino acids. Germline CDR1 is MNHNY and CDR2 is SVGAGI (reference sequence). The CDR3 loop reads CATRSAGTGGPETQYF. The DNA for the CDR3 is TGTGCCACAAGGTCCGCCGGGACAGGGGGTCCAGAGACCCAGTACTTC.

The chain combines TRBV4-2 with TRBJ1-1; tentatively, D is TRBD1 (5 bases). Trimming shortened V by 3 bases and J by 7 bases, and 15 bases separated the two germline ends. This CDR3 has 14 amino acids. CDR1 and CDR2 (germline): LGHNA, YNFKEQ. The CDR3 bases are TGTGCCAGCAGCCATCTTGGGGGAGGAAATGAAGCTTTCTTT. The encoded protein is CASSHLGGGNEAFF.

Written as DNA, the CDR3 is TGTGCCAGCAACCTAGGGGGACTAGCGGAGAACACCGGGGAGCTGTTTTTT. Protein product: CASNLGGLAENTGELFF. The V call is TRBV7-9, the J call TRBJ2-2, with 11 bases identical to TRBD2. Trimming cost V 7 bases and J 1 base; bases outside gene matches: 8. The CDR3 sequence is 17 residues long. Germline V gene data show CDR1 as SEHNR and CDR2 as FQNEAQ (reference sequence).

The chain combines TRBV7-2 with TRBJ2-3; 13 bases align to TRBD2. The CDR3 runs 16 residues. Germline-derived CDR1 and CDR2 are SGHTA and FQGNSA. V lost 6 bases and J lost 6; bases outside the gene matches: 9. CDR3 sequence: CASSYGLAGDVDTQYF. The CDR3 nucleotides read TGTGCCAGCAGTTACGGACTAGCGGGAGATGTGGATACGCAGTATTTT.

V is TRBV9 and J is TRBJ1-2; D remains ambiguous. Trimming removed 0 bases at V and 5 bases at J, with 14 bases between. Germline assignment: CDR1 SGDLS and CDR2 YYNGEE. CDR3 size: 15 residues. The CDR3 DNA sequence: TGTGCCAGCAGCGTAGATTTCCGGTTTCCGTATGGCTACACCTTC. It translates to CASSVDFRFPYGYTF.

The chain joins TRBV5-1 to TRBJ2-1; TRBD2 aligns across 9 bases. CDR1 and CDR2 (germline): SGHRS, YFSETQ. The V segment lost 5 bases and the J segment 6 bases; nucleotides outside the gene matches: 15. The CDR3 runs to 17 residues. The chain's CDR3 is CASSAGSAGGPGNEQFF. The CDR3, as DNA: TGCGCCAGCAGTGCTGGGAGTGCGGGAGGGCCGGGCAATGAGCAGTTCTTC.

This clone came up once. J is TRBJ1-5 and V is TRBV6-6, with a tentative D call TRBD1 (5 bases). CDR1 MNHNY and CDR2 SVGAGI come from the germline V gene (reference sequence). The CDR3 runs 15 residues. Trimming took off 5 bases at V and 4 bases at J, with 15 bases between the two ends. The CDR3 region is CASSDRDGRNQPQHF. The CDR3 DNA reads TGTGCCAGCAGTGACCGGGACGGGAGGAATCAGCCCCAGCATTTT.

This clone was counted between two and nine times. This chain links TRBV29-1 with TRBJ1-5; 7 bases are shared with TRBD1. The V segment lost 7 bases and the J segment 5 bases; nucleotides outside the gene matches: 5. The length of the CDR3 is 12 residues. CDR1 is SQVTM, CDR2 ANQGSEA, per germline. The CDR3 is CSAGTEYQPQHF. CDR3 DNA sequence: TGCAGCGCCGGGACAGAGTATCAGCCCCAGCATTTT.

The chain has TRBV13 and TRBJ1-6; D unresolved. This CDR3 contains 13 residues. The germline gives CDR1 PRHDT, CDR2 FYEKMQ (reference sequence). V gave up 3 bases and J gave up 6 bases, with 6 bases separating them. The CDR3 nucleotides are TGTGCCAGCAGCTTCGGGGTTAATTCACCCCTCCACTTT. Translation: CASSFGVNSPLHF.

The chain carries TRBV27 and TRBJ2-1; TRBD2 is a possible D gene (5 bases). The germline V gene has CDR1 MNHEY and CDR2 SMNVEV (reference sequence). This CDR3 is built from 14 residues. The V end lost 1 base, the J end lost 3 bases, and 7 bases lay between the germline ends. The CDR3 spells CASSLWAGYNEQFF. CDR3 in DNA: TGTGCCAGCAGTTTATGGGCGGGCTACAATGAGCAGTTCTTC.

The rearrangement links TRBV6-6 to TRBJ2-1, with a tentative D call TRBD2 (5 bases). Trimming took off 8 bases at V and 4 bases at J, with 12 bases between the two ends. The germline CDR1 and CDR2 sequences are MNHNY and SVGAGI (reference sequence). CDR3 length: 13 residues. This CDR3 reads CASGLPSYNEQFF. The CDR3 DNA follows: TGTGCCAGCGGACTGCCTTCTTACAATGAGCAGTTCTTC.